The clone carrying this T cell receptor (beta chain) was seen only a few times. Its antigen is as yet unknown. One entry per CDR3 protein, called by TCRdb with MiXCR from the 5' RACE reads. The sample lists fewer than 450,000 distinct CDR3 sequences; more than 20% were seen once. This sample is drawn from a study of T-cell memory formation after mild COVID-19. On the study more broadly: The study found TCR clusters largely donor specific.

General observations from the study: Contracting clones, day 15 to 85, had balanced CD4/CD8, and later expanders favored CD4+.

The ends lost 1 base at V and 5 bases at J; junction bases unmatched: 10. This CDR3 region has 16 residues. The V gene's germline CDR1 is SGHRS and CDR2 YFSETQ. Sequenced: PBMCs or a T cell subset sorted from them (not recorded which). The chain employs TRBV5-1 and TRBJ2-5, with 8 bases aligning to TRBD1. This receptor was obtained from an adult woman who had mild COVID-19 (a few samples of this study predate the infection). Cell type and time point are not known. The CDR3 protein is CASSLRGQAFGETQYF. DNA of the CDR3: TGCGCCAGCAGCTTGCGGGGACAGGCCTTCGGTGAGACCCAGTACTTC.